These 29 T cell receptor beta chains came from one sample sequenced in a study of T cells of healthy individuals (dated by TCRdb to 2017 to 2018). Libraries were made using 5' RACE. The sequencer was an Illumina MiSeq. Using fastp at Q25 and MiXCR, TCRdb reprocessed the public reads and kept productive beta chains. Each CDR3 protein appears once, grouped with its most common genes and DNA. Within this sample are around 53,000 distinct CDR3 sequences, with about 15% of them counted one time only. Roughly 15% of the sample lies in the top ten. The receptors derive from a human donor in good health.

At least ten counts were recorded for this clonotype. This chain links TRBV27 with TRBJ2-7; no clear D gene. The CDR3 is 10 residues long. The ends were cut back, 5 bases at V and 12 bases at J, with 11 bases in the middle. In germline, CDR1 is MNHEY, CDR2 SMNVEV (reference sequence). The CDR3 DNA reads TGTGCCAGCAGTGCCCTCCGGTCGTACTTC. Translated, it gives CASSALRSYF.

In this sample, this clonotype turned up many times. The rearrangement uses TRBV24-1 and TRBJ2-7, with 9 bases that match TRBD1. Trimming removed 4 bases from V and 7 bases from J; junction bases left unmatched: 10. Germline CDR1 and CDR2: KGHDR and SFDVKD. This CDR3 comprises 15 residues. CDR3 in amino acids: CATSDNRGLMGEQYF. The CDR3 DNA reads as TGTGCCACCAGTGACAACAGGGGGCTCATGGGAGAGCAGTACTTC.

Ten or more counts support this clonotype. The rearrangement links TRBV9 to TRBJ1-2; D not resolved. With 4 bases removed from V and 5 bases from J, the gap between germline ends came to 12 bases. The germline V gene has CDR1 SGDLS and CDR2 YYNGEE. This CDR3 has 13 residues. CDR3 sequence reads: CASSQDVDYGYTF. The CDR3 DNA reads TGTGCCAGCAGCCAGGACGTAGATTATGGCTACACCTTC.

This clonotype was picked up many times. V gene TRBV3-1 combines with J gene TRBJ1-5; D remains ambiguous. The CDR3 sequence is 13 residues long. Between the trimmed V and J ends, which lost 0 bases and 7 bases, there was a span of 7 bases. Germline CDR1 reads LGHDT; CDR2 reads YNNKEL (reference sequence). The CDR3 coding sequence is TGTGCCAGCAGCCAAGACGTTTTCCAGCCCCAGCATTTT. Translated, it gives CASSQDVFQPQHF. The variable domain in full, completed from reference TRBV3-1 and TRBJ1-5, reads DTAVSQTPKYLVTQMGNDKSIKCEQNLGHDTMYWYKQDSKKFLKIMFSYNNKELIINETVPNRFSPKSPDKAHLNLHINSLELGDSAVYFCASSQDVFQPQHFGDGTRLSIL.

The chain has TRBV9 and TRBJ2-7; the match to TRBD1 covers 7 bases. The length of the CDR3 is 17 residues. The germline V gene encodes CDR1 SGDLS and CDR2 YYNGEE. V shed 0 bases, J shed 3 bases, and the junction held 12 bases outside the gene matches. CDR3 amino acids: CASSVAAPGQGDYEQYF. CDR3 nucleotide sequence: TGTGCCAGCAGCGTAGCAGCCCCAGGGCAGGGGGACTACGAGCAGTACTTC.

This clonotype was seen at least ten times. The chain links TRBV11-2 to TRBJ2-7; a possible D gene is TRBD2 (6 bases). This CDR3 region has 14 residues. Trimming removed 1 base at V and 7 bases at J, with 14 bases between. Germline lookup yields CDR1 SGHAT and CDR2 FQNNGV. The chain's CDR3 is CASSLAGAGGEQYF. In DNA form, the CDR3 reads TGTGCCAGCAGCTTAGCGGGAGCAGGAGGGGAGCAGTACTTC.

The chain employs TRBV7-2 and TRBJ2-1, with TRBD2 matching 9 bases. There are 17 residues in the CDR3. Germline V lookup: CDR1 SGHTA, CDR2 FQGNSA. J gave up 9 bases and V 0 bases, and 12 bases lay outside the gene matches. CDR3 loop: CASSLAPLAGSQGEQFF. The DNA of the CDR3 is TGTGCCAGCAGCTTAGCTCCTCTAGCGGGAAGCCAGGGTGAGCAGTTCTTC.

This clonotype was picked up a small number of times. The J gene is TRBJ2-2, the V gene TRBV29-1; unclear D gene. This CDR3 comprises 15 residues. Germline lookup yields CDR1 SQVTM and CDR2 ANQGSEA. Deletions cut 5 bases from V and 2 bases from J, with 15 bases between. This chain's CDR3 is CSVRRAGLNTGELFF. Here the CDR3 DNA reads TGCAGCGTTCGTAGGGCCGGTTTAAACACCGGGGAGCTGTTTTTT.

The genes are TRBV2 and TRBJ1-1; D ambiguous. The germline CDR1 and CDR2 sequences are SNHLY and FYNNEI. Trimming shortened V by 10 bases and J by 3 bases, and 12 bases separated the two germline ends. The CDR3 contains 12 residues. The CDR3 reads CANIGGHTEAFF. CDR3 sequence (DNA): TGTGCCAACATTGGAGGGCACACTGAAGCTTTCTTT.

This clonotype was seen a few times. V is TRBV10-3 and J is TRBJ2-3, with D possibly being TRBD1 (6 bases). Trimming removed 7 bases at V and 6 bases at J, with 26 bases between. Per the germline V gene, CDR1 is ENHRY and CDR2 is SYGVKD. There are 17 residues in the CDR3. CDR3 bases: TGTGCCATCAAAGGGGAGTCGGACAGCCCCCCTACGGATACGCAGTATTTT. It translates to CAIKGESDSPPTDTQYF.

This clonotype was counted ten times or more. The chain uses TRBV29-1 and TRBJ2-5; 9 bases fit TRBD2. Germline V gene data show CDR1 as SQVTM and CDR2 as ANQGSEA. V shed 4 bases, J shed 5 bases, and the junction held 5 bases outside the gene matches. This CDR3 comprises 13 residues. The CDR3 DNA reads TGCAGCGTTGCATGGCTAGCGGGGGAGACCCAGTACTTC. Its translation is CSVAWLAGETQYF.

The chain has TRBV23-1 and TRBJ1-5; D may be TRBD1 (5 bases). TRBV23-1 qualifies as an ORF whose function is uncertain. CDR3 length: 16 residues. V lost 1 base and J lost 4, with 14 bases in between. As DNA, the CDR3 is TGCGCCAGCAGTCAATTATTCAAGAGGGGAAATCAGCCCCAGCATTTT. As protein: CASSQLFKRGNQPQHF.

The chain couples TRBV11-2 to TRBJ1-1; 10 bases fit TRBD1. This CDR3 has 15 residues. V shed 6 bases and J 5 bases; nucleotides not matched to a gene: 9. Germline lookup yields CDR1 SGHAT and CDR2 FQNNGV. The CDR3 DNA reads TGTGCCAGCAGAGGGGACAGGGGTGAGCCAACTGAAGCTTTCTTT. Translating gives CASRGDRGEPTEAFF. The full variable domain, in which reference TRBV11-2 and TRBJ1-1 provide the parts outside the CDR3, is EAGVAQSPRYKIIEKRQSVAFWCNPISGHATLYWYQQILGQGPKLLIQFQNNGVVDDSQLPKDRFSAERLKGVDSTLKIQPAKLEDSAVYLCASRGDRGEPTEAFFGQGTRLTVV.

CDR3 in amino acids: CASSLSKTASYEQYF. CDR3 bases: TGTGCCAGCAGCCTATCGAAGACAGCCTCCTACGAGCAGTACTTC. This sequence joins TRBV4-2 and TRBJ2-7, with a possible D match to TRBD1 (5 bases). V was trimmed by 4 bases and J by 0 bases, leaving 13 bases between them. This CDR3 region has 15 residues. In germline, CDR1 is LGHNA, CDR2 YNFKEQ.

The chain links TRBV6-2 or TRBV6-3 to TRBJ2-1, with 11 nucleotides matching TRBD2. Germline V lookup: CDR1 MNHEY, CDR2 SVGEGT. V was clipped by 8 bases and J by 8 bases; unmatched bases: 11. The CDR3 runs 15 residues. CDR3 residues: CASRIAGGLFDEQFF. The CDR3 DNA sequence: TGTGCCAGCCGAATAGCGGGGGGGTTATTCGATGAGCAGTTCTTC.

In this sample, this clonotype turned up many times. This chain connects TRBV24-1 to TRBJ2-1; weak D call: TRBD1 (5 bases). This CDR3 is built from 13 residues. Germline V gives CDR1 KGHDR, CDR2 SFDVKD. Trimming took 8 bases from V and 6 from J, leaving 13 bases between them. The CDR3 is CATKAGISNEQFF. DNA of the CDR3: TGTGCCACCAAAGCAGGGATAAGCAATGAGCAGTTCTTC.

This clonotype turned up a few times. CDR3 bases: TGTGCCAGCAGCTCCACAGCCAGCACAGATACGCAGTATTTT. Translation: CASSSTASTDTQYF. The J gene is TRBJ2-3, the V gene TRBV6-5, with D uncertain. The germline V gene has CDR1 MNHEY and CDR2 SVGAGI. The CDR3 is made up of 14 amino acids. V was pared by 6 bases and J by 0 bases, with 10 bases between.

In DNA, the CDR3 is TGTGCCAGCAGCTTACCTACCCAGGGTGCCTATGGCTACACCTTC. This encodes CASSLPTQGAYGYTF. V and J are TRBV13 and TRBJ1-2, with D possibly being TRBD1 (5 bases). The germline gives CDR1 PRHDT, CDR2 FYEKMQ (reference sequence). This CDR3 has 15 residues. The V and J ends lost 2 bases and 4 bases respectively, with 14 bases between them. The variable domain in full, completed from reference TRBV13 and TRBJ1-2, reads AAGVIQSPRHLIKEKRETATLKCYPIPRHDTVYWYQQGPGQDPQFLISFYEKMQSDKGSIPDRFSAQQFSDYHSELNMSSLELGDSALYFCASSLPTQGAYGYTFGSGTRLTVV.

This clonotype was counted between two and nine times. The chain recombines TRBV4-1 with TRBJ2-3; no definite D call. Trimming removed 0 bases from V and 0 bases from J, with 7 bases in between. This CDR3 is built from 15 residues. Germline CDR1 is MGHRA and CDR2 is YSYEKL. The CDR3 coding sequence is TGCGCCAGCAGCCAAGATTACAGAAGCACAGATACGCAGTATTTT. Its translation is CASSQDYRSTDTQYF.

A note on this clonotype: This may come from a read error, since a much larger clone is one base off. The rearrangement joins TRBV29-1 to TRBJ2-7; D not certain. CDR1 is SQVTM and CDR2 is ANQGSEA in the germline V gene. This CDR3 contains 14 residues. V was cut by 3 bases and J by 7 bases, with 19 bases left in between. DNA for the CDR3: TGCAGCGTTGATGGCAGGCGACGACACAATGAGCAGTACTTC. It yields the protein CSVDGRRRHNEQYF.

This clonotype came up many times. The chain links TRBV3-1 to TRBJ2-5; no firm D call. V was cut by 2 bases and J by 2 bases, with 9 bases left in between. The germline V gene has CDR1 LGHDT and CDR2 YNNKEL (reference sequence). The CDR3 has 14 amino acids. This CDR3 is CASSQYPLQETQYF. CDR3 nucleotide sequence: TGTGCCAGCAGCCAATATCCACTACAAGAGACCCAGTACTTC.

Comments on this clonotype: A much larger clonotype is one base distant, so this may be a read error. This chain uses TRBV2 with TRBJ2-4, with TRBD1 as a possible D gene (6 bases). The CDR3 has 14 amino acids. Germline loops: CDR1 SNHLY, CDR2 FYNNEI. The CDR3 here is CASNIEGGRNVQYF. DNA for the CDR3: TGTGCCAGCAATATAGAAGGGGGACGAAACGTTCAGTACTTC.

There are many counts of this clonotype. The DNA is omitted, as the CDR3 cannot be located on it reliably, and the CDR3 follows TCRdb's listing. The chain carries TRBV7-5 and TRBJ2-6; whether TRBD2, the table's D call, matches the DNA was not checked. TRBV7-5 corresponds to a pseudogene. The CDR3 is 19 amino acids long, termini counted. CDR3 loop: CISVPEASTAGAGANVLTF.

This chain links TRBV6-2 or TRBV6-3 with TRBJ1-1, with D possibly being TRBD1 (5 bases). The CDR3 totals 14 residues. V was pared by 2 bases and J by 4 bases, with 11 bases between. Per the germline V gene, CDR1 is MNHEY and CDR2 is SVGEGT. The CDR3 spells CASSYEGPLTEAFF. CDR3 sequence (DNA): TGTGCCAGCAGTTACGAGGGGCCTCTCACTGAAGCTTTCTTT.

The V and J genes are TRBV5-5 and TRBJ1-6; D is perhaps TRBD1 (5 bases). Trimming took 7 bases from V and 5 from J, leaving 19 bases between them. Germline values: CDR1 SGHKS, CDR2 YYEKEE (reference sequence). This CDR3 region has 16 residues. This chain's CDR3 is CASGPGPGLDNSPLHF. In DNA, the CDR3 is TGTGCCAGCGGACCAGGCCCGGGACTCGATAATTCACCCCTCCACTTT.

The sample holds a few counts of this clonotype. The chain links TRBV11-2 to TRBJ2-7, with D possibly matching TRBD2 (5 bases). The CDR3 contains 13 residues. Germline V gene sequence: CDR1 SGHAT, CDR2 FQNNGV. V was shortened by 0 bases and J by 5 bases, with 8 bases between the two germline ends. CDR3 in amino acids: CASSLDYGDEQYF. The CDR3 DNA reads as TGTGCCAGCAGCTTAGATTACGGGGACGAGCAGTACTTC. The complete variable domain, with remaining parts taken from reference TRBV11-2 and TRBJ2-7, reads EAGVAQSPRYKIIEKRQSVAFWCNPISGHATLYWYQQILGQGPKLLIQFQNNGVVDDSQLPKDRFSAERLKGVDSTLKIQPAKLEDSAVYLCASSLDYGDEQYFGPGTRLTVT.

The sample holds a few counts of this clonotype. The chain recombines TRBV7-9 with TRBJ2-7; possible D gene TRBD1, 5 bases. The CDR3 is made up of 13 amino acids. The germline V and J ends were trimmed by 3 bases and 2 bases, with 8 bases remaining between them. The V gene's germline CDR1 is SEHNR and CDR2 FQNEAQ (reference sequence). CDR3 region: CASSLTAAYEQYF. The CDR3 bases are TGTGCCAGCAGCTTGACAGCAGCCTACGAGCAGTACTTC.

This clonotype was found many times. The rearrangement uses TRBV12-3 or TRBV12-4 and TRBJ2-1; 8 bases line up with TRBD2. Losses at the gene ends were 3 bases for V and 8 bases for J; bases not matched to a gene: 6. This CDR3 spans 14 amino acids. Here the CDR3 DNA reads TGTGCCAGCAGTTTTGGTCGGGAGGGGCATGAGCAGTTCTTC. Protein sequence: CASSFGREGHEQFF.

This sequence joins TRBV10-3 and TRBJ2-7, with D perhaps given as TRBD1 or TRBD2 (5 bases each). V was cut by 4 bases and J by 6 bases, with 10 bases left in between. The CDR3 covers 12 residues. The V gene's germline CDR1 is ENHRY and CDR2 SYGVKD. The CDR3 coding sequence is TGTGCCATCAGTGCCGGGGCCCGCGAGCAGTACTTC. It codes for CAISAGAREQYF.